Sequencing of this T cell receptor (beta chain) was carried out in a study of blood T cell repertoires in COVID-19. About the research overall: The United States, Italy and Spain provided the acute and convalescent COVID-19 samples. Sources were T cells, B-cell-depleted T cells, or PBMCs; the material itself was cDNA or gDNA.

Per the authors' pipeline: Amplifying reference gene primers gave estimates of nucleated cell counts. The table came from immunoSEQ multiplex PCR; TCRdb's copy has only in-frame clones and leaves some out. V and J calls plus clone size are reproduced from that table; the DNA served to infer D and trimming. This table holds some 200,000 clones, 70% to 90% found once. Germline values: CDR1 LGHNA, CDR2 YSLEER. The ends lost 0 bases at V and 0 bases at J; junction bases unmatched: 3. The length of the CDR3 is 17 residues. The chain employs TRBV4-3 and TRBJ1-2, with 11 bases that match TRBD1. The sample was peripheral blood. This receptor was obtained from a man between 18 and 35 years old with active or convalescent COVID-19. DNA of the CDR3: TGCGCCAGCAGCCAAGAGGCGGGACAGGGGGCTAACTATGGCTACACCTTC. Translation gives CASSQEAGQGANYGYTF.